This record looks at one T cell receptor beta chain sequence and its context. Its target is unknown. Between the trimmed V and J ends, which lost 1 base and 2 bases, there was a span of 12 bases. The CDR3 has 15 residues. Germline V gene sequence: CDR1 SGHTS, CDR2 YDEGEE. This record belongs to a study of OX40 agonist ivuxolimab in advanced cancers. The investigators sampled blood at baseline, at cycle 4 day 1, and at cycle 7 day 1. General study findings and limits: It was also the case that some nonresponders had low normalized T-cell clonal expansion. People who partly responded at 0.1-3.0 mg/kg had some of the least clonal expansion seen.

Repertoires were generated with immunoSEQ multiplex PCR, while TCRdb's copy carries only in-frame clones and drops some. In the table there are fewer than 25,000 clones, roughly 85% of which are singletons. The sample here was CD4+ or CD8+ T cells sorted from blood, taken in a trial of the OX40 agonist ivuxolimab. The chain uses TRBV5-8 and TRBJ1-2; maybe TRBD1 (6 bases). The receptor's source is an adult with an advanced solid tumor such as melanoma, head and neck, liver or kidney cancer. CDR3 amino acids: CASSLRGQVNYGYTF. The CDR3, as DNA: TGTGCCAGCAGCTTGCGGGGACAAGTCAACTATGGCTACACCTTC.